The 28 T cell receptor beta chains below were found in one sample sequenced in a study of blood T cell repertoires in COVID-19. Data came from immunoSEQ multiplex PCR; TCRdb stores just in-frame clones and leaves some out. The sample has 150,000 to 200,000 clones, 70% to 90% seen once. The sample consisted of peripheral blood. The receptor set was obtained from a man aged 60 to 75 with acute or convalescent COVID-19.

The V call is TRBV12-3 or TRBV12-4, the J call TRBJ1-1; possible D gene TRBD1, 6 bases. Trimming shortened V by 2 bases and J by 11 bases, and 12 bases separated the two germline ends. CDR3 length: 12 residues. The chain's CDR3 is CASSLFTGTAFF. Here the CDR3 DNA reads TGTGCCAGCAGTTTATTCACAGGGACGGCTTTCTTT.

The chain joins TRBV4-3 to TRBJ2-7; 9 bases line up with TRBD1. The trim removed 0 bases at V and 2 bases at J, leaving 11 bases unmatched. The germline V gene has CDR1 LGHNA and CDR2 YSLEER. The CDR3 is made up of 18 amino acids. The CDR3 DNA reads TGCGCCAGCAGCCAAGATCGACAGGGGGGACCACAAACCTACGAGCAGTACTTC. It encodes CASSQDRQGGPQTYEQYF.

A single count supports this clone. The V gene is TRBV6-2 or TRBV6-3, the J gene TRBJ2-7; TRBD2 agrees at 7 bases. V was clipped by 5 bases and J by 6 bases; unmatched bases: 10. The CDR3 is 14 amino acids. Germline-derived CDR1 and CDR2 are MNHEY and SVGEGT. Written as DNA, the CDR3 is TGTGCCAGCAGTAAGCGGACTAGACCAGTCGAGCAGTACTTC. It translates to CASSKRTRPVEQYF.

The chain links TRBV29-1 to TRBJ2-1, with 10 bases that match TRBD1. Looked up from germline, CDR1 is SQVTM and CDR2 is ANQGSEA. V lost 3 bases, J lost 8 bases, and 4 bases stayed unmatched. The CDR3 runs 13 residues. This CDR3 is CSVERDRGHEQFF. In DNA, the CDR3 is TGCAGCGTTGAGCGGGACAGGGGACATGAGCAGTTCTTC.

The chain links TRBV5-1 to TRBJ2-1; possible D gene TRBD2, 6 bases. Germline V gene data show CDR1 as SGHRS and CDR2 as YFSETQ. The CDR3 is 15 amino acids. Trimming removed 4 bases at V and 0 bases at J, with 11 bases between. CDR3 loop: CASSAEGFSYNEQFF. CDR3 sequence (DNA): TGCGCCAGCAGCGCGGAGGGGTTCTCCTACAATGAGCAGTTCTTC.

The CDR3 coding sequence is TGTGCCAGCACCAGGGGCTTACCCTACAATGAGCAGTTCTTC. This sequence encodes CASTRGLPYNEQFF. V usage is TRBV7-2 and J usage is TRBJ2-1, with D tentatively TRBD1 (6 bases). CDR1 is SGHTA, CDR2 FQGNSA, per germline. The CDR3 totals 14 residues. V was clipped by 7 bases and J by 2 bases, with 12 bases between them.

The chain carries TRBV5-4 and TRBJ2-5; 12 bases agree with TRBD2. V trimming: 4 bases; J trimming: 5 bases; junction bases outside the gene matches: 9. Germline CDR1 is SGHNT and CDR2 is YYREEE (reference sequence). The CDR3 has 16 residues. CDR3 residues: CASSRARLAGEETQYF. The CDR3 coding sequence is TGTGCCAGCAGCAGGGCCAGACTAGCGGGAGAGGAGACCCAGTACTTC.

This clone appeared a few times. This chain connects TRBV6-5 to TRBJ1-1; TRBD1 aligns across 10 bases. Germline CDR1 and CDR2: MNHEY and SVGAGI. The CDR3 loop spans 15 amino acids. V was pared by 5 bases and J by 6 bases, with 9 bases of the junction left unmatched. The CDR3 sequence: CASSRQGAYVAEAFF. CDR3 in DNA: TGTGCCAGCAGTAGACAGGGGGCCTATGTCGCTGAAGCTTTCTTT.

This chain links TRBV27 with TRBJ2-7, with TRBD1 matching 8 bases. Germline CDR1 and CDR2: MNHEY and SMNVEV (reference sequence). There are 15 residues in the CDR3. Trimming removed 6 bases from V and 5 bases from J; junction bases left unmatched: 12. The CDR3 is CASRRAGQGFHEQYF. The CDR3 DNA reads TGTGCCAGCAGAAGGGCCGGACAGGGCTTCCACGAGCAGTACTTC.

The chain couples TRBV9 to TRBJ1-1; TRBD1 aligns across 10 bases. The trim removed 4 bases at V and 5 bases at J, leaving 5 bases unmatched. The germline gives CDR1 SGDLS, CDR2 YYNGEE. CDR3 length: 14 residues. DNA of the CDR3: TGTGCCAGCAGCAGCCGGGACAGGGGAACTGAAGCTTTCTTT. This sequence encodes CASSSRDRGTEAFF.

The V call is TRBV5-4, the J call TRBJ1-1, with 9 positions matching TRBD1. Germline-derived CDR1 and CDR2 are SGHNT and YYREEE (reference sequence). The CDR3 is made up of 12 amino acids. Trimming at V came to 3 bases and at J to 9 bases, leaving 3 bases not matched to a gene. The CDR3 sequence is CASSWGQGKAFF. In nucleotides, the CDR3 is TGTGCCAGCAGCTGGGGACAGGGTAAAGCTTTCTTT.

The rearrangement links TRBV18 to TRBJ2-2; 7 bases are shared with TRBD1. Germline loops: CDR1 KGHSH, CDR2 LQKENI. J was trimmed by 4 bases and V by 6 bases; bases with no gene match: 8. This CDR3 comprises 15 residues. The chain's CDR3 is CASSLKGATTGELFF. The CDR3, as DNA: TGTGCCAGCTCTTTGAAGGGGGCAACCACCGGGGAGCTGTTTTTT.

The chain is built from TRBV5-4 and TRBJ1-4; D might be TRBD1 (6 bases). The CDR3 covers 13 residues. From germline, CDR1 is SGHNT and CDR2 YYREEE (reference sequence). V was cut by 3 bases and J by 8 bases, with 11 bases left in between. CDR3 bases: TGTGCCAGCAGCTCAGGGGTGGGAGAAAAACTGTTTTTT. This translates into CASSSGVGEKLFF.

The rearrangement links TRBV24-1 to TRBJ2-7; TRBD2 agrees at 13 bases. The CDR3 is made up of 16 amino acids. V lost 3 bases to trimming and J lost 4 bases; unmatched junction nucleotides: 5. Looked up from germline, CDR1 is KGHDR and CDR2 is SFDVKD. In nucleotides, the CDR3 is TGTGCCACCAGTGATCCCCGGACTAGCGGGAGTTACGAGCAGTACTTC. Its translation: CATSDPRTSGSYEQYF.

This clone was seen once. A read error may produce the germline difference seen at one junction end. Other DNA sequences in the same sample also yield this CDR3. The J gene is TRBJ1-1, the V gene TRBV15; 7 bases are shared with TRBD1. Germline assignment: CDR1 LNHNV and CDR2 YYDKDF (reference sequence). The CDR3 covers 14 residues. The CDR3 here is CATSNRGMNTEAFF. The CDR3 bases are TGTGCCACCAGCAACAGGGGCATGAATACTGAAGCTTTCTTT. Combining the CDR3 with reference TRBV15 and TRBJ1-1 gives the whole variable domain DAMVIQNPRYQVTQFGKPVTLSCSQTLNHNVMYWYQQKSSQAPKLLFHYYDKDFNNEADTPDNFQSRRPNTSFCFLDIRSPGLGDTAMYLCATSNRGMNTEAFFGQGTRLTVV.

This clone was recorded once. The chain uses TRBV11-2 and TRBJ1-1, with D possibly TRBD1 on 5 matching bases. The CDR3 loop spans 14 amino acids. The V gene's germline CDR1 is SGHAT and CDR2 FQNNGV. The V end was cut by 5 bases, the J end by 3 bases, with 13 bases between. The CDR3 DNA is TGTGCCAGCAGCCGCAGGGTCCTTGACACTGAAGCTTTCTTT. Its protein product is CASSRRVLDTEAFF. The variable domain in full, completed from reference TRBV11-2 and TRBJ1-1, reads EAGVAQSPRYKIIEKRQSVAFWCNPISGHATLYWYQQILGQGPKLLIQFQNNGVVDDSQLPKDRFSAERLKGVDSTLKIQPAKLEDSAVYLCASSRRVLDTEAFFGQGTRLTVV.

This clone occurred once. This chain joins TRBV6-2 or TRBV6-3 and TRBJ2-1; perhaps TRBD1 as D (5 bases). V was trimmed by 4 bases and J by 10 bases, leaving 11 bases between them. CDR3 length equals 12 residues. CDR1 is MNHEY and CDR2 is SVGEGT in the germline V gene. This chain's CDR3 is CASSLTEREQFF. CDR3 DNA sequence: TGTGCCAGCAGTTTGACAGAAAGGGAGCAGTTCTTC.

V and J are TRBV6-5 and TRBJ2-2, with 11 positions matching TRBD2. Germline-derived CDR1 and CDR2 are MNHEY and SVGAGI. Trimming cost V 7 bases and J 3 bases; bases outside gene matches: 4. The CDR3 contains 15 residues. The CDR3 coding sequence is TGTGCCAGCATAGTACTAGCGGGGGACACCGGGGAGCTGTTTTTT. Translated: CASIVLAGDTGELFF.

The chain combines TRBV28 with TRBJ2-2; 8 bases are shared with TRBD1. V was clipped by 4 bases and J by 6 bases; unmatched bases: 4. The V gene's germline CDR1 is MDHEN and CDR2 SYDVKM. The CDR3 consists of 14 residues. CDR3 sequence: CASSSQTGAGELFF. The CDR3 nucleotides are TGTGCCAGCAGTTCGCAGACAGGGGCCGGGGAGCTGTTTTTT.

J is TRBJ2-2 and V is TRBV9, with D possibly being TRBD1 (5 bases). This CDR3 has 15 residues. Trimming shortened V by 0 bases and J by 5 bases, and 11 bases separated the two germline ends. CDR1 is SGDLS and CDR2 is YYNGEE in the germline V gene. CDR3: CASSVVTGGTGELFF. CDR3 coding DNA: TGTGCCAGCAGCGTAGTTACAGGTGGTACCGGGGAGCTGTTTTTT.

The V and J genes are TRBV6-5 and TRBJ1-1; D ambiguous. Trimming cost V 0 bases and J 1 base, with 9 bases left between them. The germline V gene has CDR1 MNHEY and CDR2 SVGAGI. This CDR3 has 15 amino acids. As DNA, the CDR3 is TGTGCCAGCAGTTACTCGGCCCCAGGGAACACTGAAGCTTTCTTT. This encodes CASSYSAPGNTEAFF.

The rearrangement joins TRBV27 to TRBJ2-2, with 7 bases that match TRBD2. There are 15 residues in the CDR3. The junction had 9 bases not matched to a gene; V was cut back by 5 bases and J by 6 bases. Germline loops: CDR1 MNHEY, CDR2 SMNVEV (reference sequence). The CDR3 sequence: CASSPRGSLSGELFF. The CDR3 DNA is TGTGCCAGCAGTCCGCGCGGGAGTTTGTCCGGGGAGCTGTTTTTT.

The chain uses TRBV28 and TRBJ1-2; 7 nucleotides match TRBD1. Germline loops: CDR1 MDHEN, CDR2 SYDVKM. V gave up 5 bases and J gave up 4 bases; unmatched junction bases: 7. CDR3 length: 14 residues. The CDR3 DNA reads TGTGCCAGCAGTACATCCGGGACAGTCTATGGCTACACCTTC. Translating gives CASSTSGTVYGYTF.

The CDR3 region has the DNA TGTGCCAGCTCGCCGCCCGGGACAGGGCCAGATACGCAGTATTTT. Its protein product is CASSPPGTGPDTQYF. The V call is TRBV18, the J call TRBJ2-3; 9 bases match TRBD1. The junction had 8 bases not matched to a gene; V was cut back by 6 bases and J by 4 bases. The CDR3 has 15 residues. Per the germline V gene, CDR1 is KGHSH and CDR2 is LQKENI.

The genes are TRBV5-1 and TRBJ2-5; maybe TRBD2 (5 bases). V lost 4 bases to trimming and J lost 5 bases, with 15 bases between them. This CDR3 is 14 amino acids long. CDR1 and CDR2 (germline): SGHRS, YFSETQ. The CDR3 bases are TGCGCCAGCAGCAAACGAGGGCCGCGGGAGACCCAGTACTTC. Encoded protein: CASSKRGPRETQYF.

The J gene is TRBJ1-1, the V gene TRBV9; perhaps TRBD1 as D (6 bases). CDR1 is SGDLS, CDR2 YYNGEE, per germline. CDR3 length: 15 amino acids. V shed 3 bases and J shed 12 bases, with 24 bases lying between them. CDR3 nucleotide sequence: TGTGCCAGCAGCGGTGAGGGGGGGCCGTCCTTGGAGACTTTCTTT. Amino acid sequence: CASSGEGGPSLETFF.

The V call is TRBV27, the J call TRBJ2-2; TRBD2 matches 8 bases. This CDR3 is built from 16 residues. Germline V gene sequence: CDR1 MNHEY, CDR2 SMNVEV (reference sequence). After removal of 2 bases from V and 6 bases from J, the junction contained 8 bases not matched to a gene. The CDR3 protein is CASSLIAGWGAGELFF. Written as DNA, the CDR3 is TGTGCCAGCAGTTTAATAGCGGGATGGGGAGCCGGGGAGCTGTTTTTT.

The genes are TRBV6-1 and TRBJ2-1, with TRBD2 matching over 7 bases. V shed 2 bases and J 8 bases; nucleotides not matched to a gene: 9. CDR3 length: 15 residues. The germline CDR1 and CDR2 sequences are MNHNS and SASEGT. The CDR3 reads CASSESAGVVDEQFF. The CDR3 DNA reads TGTGCCAGCAGTGAATCGGCGGGAGTCGTCGATGAGCAGTTCTTC.